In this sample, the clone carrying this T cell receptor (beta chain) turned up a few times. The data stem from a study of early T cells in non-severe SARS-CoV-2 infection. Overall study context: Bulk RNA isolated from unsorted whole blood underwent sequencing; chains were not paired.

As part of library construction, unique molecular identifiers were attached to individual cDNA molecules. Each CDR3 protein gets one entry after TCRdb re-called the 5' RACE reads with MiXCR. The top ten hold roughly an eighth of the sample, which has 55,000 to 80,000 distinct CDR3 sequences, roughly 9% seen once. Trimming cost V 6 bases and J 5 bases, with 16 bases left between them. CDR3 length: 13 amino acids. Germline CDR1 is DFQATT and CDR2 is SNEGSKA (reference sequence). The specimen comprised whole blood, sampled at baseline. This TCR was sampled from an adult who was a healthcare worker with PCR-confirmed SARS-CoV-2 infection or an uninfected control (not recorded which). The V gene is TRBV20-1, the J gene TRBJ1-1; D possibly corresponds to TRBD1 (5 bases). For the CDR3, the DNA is TGCAGTGCCGAGGGCTGGGGGGAGACTGAAGCTTTCTTT. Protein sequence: CSAEGWGETEAFF.